These 27 T cell receptor beta chains were sequenced from one sample in a study of cytomegalovirus exposure and HLA in healthy donors. With 60 Vbeta and 13 Jbeta primers, the PCR was carried out. The data were produced by immunoSEQ multiplex PCR, yet TCRdb's version contains in-frame clones alone and is incomplete. This sample's table reports about 33,000 clones. The sample comprised PBMCs. The receptors derive from a woman aged 35 to 49 in good health and CMV-seropositive.

The chain recombines TRBV19 with TRBJ2-7; 11 nucleotides line up with TRBD2. CDR1 is LNHDA, CDR2 SQIVND, per germline (reference sequence). Trimming took 5 bases from V and 0 from J; bases not matched to a gene: 6. This CDR3 is built from 16 residues. The CDR3 nucleotides are TGTGCCAGTAGTCCAGGGACTAGCGGAGACTCCTACGAGCAGTACTTC. This sequence encodes CASSPGTSGDSYEQYF.

The gene calls are TRBV11-2 and TRBJ1-1; TRBD1 is a possible D gene (6 bases). Trimming removed 1 base at V and 4 bases at J, with 10 bases between. This CDR3 contains 14 residues. Germline assignment: CDR1 SGHAT and CDR2 FQNNGV. The CDR3, as DNA: TGTGCCAGCAGCTTAGTGCAGGGGAGCACTGAAGCTTTCTTT. Its translation is CASSLVQGSTEAFF.

The chain recombines TRBV9 with TRBJ2-2, with 7 bases lining up with TRBD2. The CDR3 spans 17 residues. The J segment lost 3 bases and the V segment lost 0 bases, leaving 8 bases of the junction unmatched. Germline CDR1 and CDR2: SGDLS and YYNGEE. The CDR3 nucleotides are TGTGCCAGCAGCGTAGAGGCGCTAGCGGTTTACACCGGGGAGCTGTTTTTT. As protein: CASSVEALAVYTGELFF.

The genes are TRBV29-1 and TRBJ2-1, with D hard to call. The CDR3 extends over 10 amino acids. Germline assignment: CDR1 SQVTM and CDR2 ANQGSEA. V gave up 6 bases and J gave up 4 bases, with 4 bases separating them. CDR3 region: CSVTYNEQFF. CDR3 in DNA: TGCAGCGTGACTTACAATGAGCAGTTCTTC.

This chain joins TRBV9 and TRBJ2-1; 10 positions match TRBD2. Germline CDR1 is SGDLS and CDR2 is YYNGEE. The CDR3 loop spans 15 amino acids. V shed 0 bases, J shed 8 bases, and the junction held 5 bases outside the gene matches. CDR3: CASSVVSSGSYEQFF. In DNA form, the CDR3 reads TGTGCCAGCAGCGTAGTGTCTAGCGGGAGCTATGAGCAGTTCTTC.

The chain uses TRBV5-4 and TRBJ2-5, with D perhaps matching TRBD2 (7 bases). Germline loops: CDR1 SGHNT, CDR2 YYREEE (reference sequence). V gave up 3 bases and J gave up 5 bases, with 17 bases separating them. The CDR3 has 15 residues. In nucleotides, the CDR3 is TGTGCCAGCAGCTCCGAGGGGGAGGGCGGGGAGACCCAGTACTTC. The encoded protein is CASSSEGEGGETQYF.

The chain has TRBV2 and TRBJ1-4; 7 nucleotides match TRBD1. Germline CDR1 and CDR2: SNHLY and FYNNEI. The CDR3 consists of 16 residues. The V gene end was trimmed by 3 bases and the J gene end by 5 bases; junction bases not matched to a gene: 9. In nucleotides, the CDR3 is TGTGCCAGCAGTGACGGTTTGACAGGGAGGAATGAAAAACTGTTTTTT. Protein: CASSDGLTGRNEKLFF.

The J gene is TRBJ2-7, the V gene TRBV30; 7 bases are shared with TRBD1. The CDR3 totals 12 residues. V was clipped by 2 bases and J by 5 bases; unmatched bases: 3. Germline V gives CDR1 GTSNPN, CDR2 SVGIG (reference sequence). The CDR3 sequence: CAWSRQGDEQYF. The CDR3 DNA follows: TGTGCCTGGAGTCGACAGGGAGACGAGCAGTACTTC.

The chain has TRBV5-1 and TRBJ1-5; D is undetermined. V lost 0 bases and J lost 10, with 11 bases in between. The CDR3 sequence is 13 residues long. The germline V gene encodes CDR1 SGHRS and CDR2 YFSETQ. CDR3 sequence (DNA): TGCGCCAGCAGCTTGGGAGGTCGAGGACCCCAGCATTTT. The encoded protein is CASSLGGRGPQHF.

The chain joins TRBV11-2 to TRBJ2-4; perhaps TRBD2 as D (6 bases). V shed 5 bases and J shed 8 bases, with 10 bases lying between them. The germline CDR1 and CDR2 sequences are SGHAT and FQNNGV. CDR3 size: 12 residues. The CDR3 loop is CASSPRDYIQYF. The CDR3 nucleotides read TGTGCCAGCAGCCCCCGGGACTACATTCAGTACTTC.

CDR3 nucleotide sequence: TGTGCCAGCAGCTTGGTAGCGGGAGGGCCGGTGGATGAGCAGTTCTTC. This translates into CASSLVAGGPVDEQFF. The rearrangement joins TRBV5-4 to TRBJ2-1; the match to TRBD2 covers 11 bases. The CDR3 covers 16 residues. The germline V gene encodes CDR1 SGHNT and CDR2 YYREEE (reference sequence). The ends lost 0 bases at V and 8 bases at J; junction bases unmatched: 7.

This chain joins TRBV6-6 and TRBJ1-1; TRBD1 matches 10 bases. Germline values: CDR1 MNHNY, CDR2 SVGAGI (reference sequence). V was clipped by 6 bases and J by 4 bases; unmatched bases: 2. The CDR3 runs 13 residues. Here the CDR3 DNA reads TGTGCCAGCAGAAGGACAGGGGGCACTGAAGCTTTCTTT. Translated: CASRRTGGTEAFF.

This chain uses TRBV5-5 with TRBJ1-2; D unresolved. V lost 1 base to trimming and J lost 4 bases, with 11 bases between them. There are 14 residues in the CDR3. CDR1 and CDR2 from the germline V gene are SGHKS and YYEKEE (reference sequence). DNA of the CDR3: TGTGCCAGCAGCTTGACAGCCAGCGGCTATGGCTACACCTTC. This sequence encodes CASSLTASGYGYTF.

This rearrangement joins TRBV30 to TRBJ1-5; D may be TRBD1 (5 bases). The V gene lost 2 bases and the J gene lost 4 bases, with 9 bases spanning the gap. The CDR3 length is 13 residues. The germline V gene encodes CDR1 GTSNPN and CDR2 SVGIG (reference sequence). As DNA, the CDR3 is TGTGCCTGGAGTATTGGGGGGAATCAGCCCCAGCATTTT. This sequence encodes CAWSIGGNQPQHF.

The chain links TRBV6-4 to TRBJ2-1, with TRBD1 matching 9 bases. CDR3 length: 15 amino acids. Germline V gene sequence: CDR1 MRHNA, CDR2 SNTAGT. V lost 5 bases and J lost 8; bases outside the gene matches: 10. CDR3 sequence reads: CASSLDPGQGHEQFF. The CDR3 bases are TGTGCCAGCAGTTTAGATCCGGGACAGGGCCATGAGCAGTTCTTC.

The chain combines TRBV5-8 with TRBJ1-2, with 9 bases fitting TRBD1. The CDR3 sequence is 14 residues long. Germline CDR1 is SGHTS and CDR2 is YDEGEE. V lost 7 bases, J lost 8 bases, and 12 bases stayed unmatched. The CDR3 region has the DNA TGTGCCAGCGGCGAGCGCAGGGGACAGGGAGGCTACACCTTC. It translates to CASGERRGQGGYTF. The full variable domain, its missing parts supplied by reference TRBV5-8 and TRBJ1-2, is EAGVTQSPTHLIKTRGQQATLRCSPISGHTSVYWYQQALGLGLQFLLWYDEGEERNRGNFPPRFSGRQFPNYSSELNVNALELEDSALYLCASGERRGQGGYTFGSGTRLTVV.

The chain combines TRBV9 with TRBJ2-5, with a tentative D call TRBD2 (7 bases). CDR1 and CDR2 from the germline V gene are SGDLS and YYNGEE. The CDR3 runs to 14 residues. V lost 7 bases and J lost 5, with 18 bases in between. CDR3 sequence (DNA): TGTGCCAGCGGGGGCGGGGGTTCGGGGGAGACCCAGTACTTC. It specifies CASGGGGSGETQYF. The whole variable domain, filled in from reference TRBV9 and TRBJ2-5, reads DSGVTQTPKHLITATGQRVTLRCSPRSGDLSVYWYQQSLDQGLQFLIQYYNGEERAKGNILERFSAQQFPDLHSELNLSSLELGDSALYFCASGGGGSGETQYFGPGTRLLVL.

The V gene is TRBV10-3, the J gene TRBJ1-4; TRBD1 aligns across 8 bases. The V and J ends lost 4 bases and 4 bases, in that order; junction bases with no gene match: 2. In germline, CDR1 is ENHRY, CDR2 SYGVKD. CDR3 length equals 14 residues. This CDR3 is CAISAGQDNEKLFF. CDR3 coding DNA: TGTGCCATCAGTGCGGGACAGGATAATGAAAAACTGTTTTTT.

The genes are TRBV30 and TRBJ1-2; possibly TRBD1 for D (5 bases). The V gene lost 0 bases and the J gene lost 6 bases, with 14 bases spanning the gap. Germline-derived CDR1 and CDR2 are GTSNPN and SVGIG (reference sequence). This CDR3 region has 14 residues. In nucleotides, the CDR3 is TGTGCCTGGAGTGTAATACGACTGGGGCATGGCTACACCTTC. This encodes CAWSVIRLGHGYTF. The whole variable domain, filled in from reference TRBV30 and TRBJ1-2, reads SQTIHQWPATLVQPVGSPLSLECTVEGTSNPNLYWYRQAAGRGLQLLFYSVGIGQISSEVPQNLSASRPQDRQFILSSKKLLLSDSGFYLCAWSVIRLGHGYTFGSGTRLTVV.

This chain uses TRBV7-9 with TRBJ2-7; D unclear. The V gene's germline CDR1 is SEHNR and CDR2 FQNEAQ (reference sequence). V lost 0 bases to trimming and J lost 0 bases, with 12 bases between them. This CDR3 spans 16 amino acids. The CDR3 DNA reads as TGTGCCAGCAGCTTAGCTTTTAACCCTACCTCCTACGAGCAGTACTTC. Translation: CASSLAFNPTSYEQYF.

The chain carries TRBV19 and TRBJ2-7; perhaps TRBD1 as D (7 bases). Trimming shortened V by 7 bases and J by 2 bases, and 12 bases separated the two germline ends. The length of the CDR3 is 13 residues. Germline V gives CDR1 LNHDA, CDR2 SQIVND (reference sequence). The CDR3 nucleotides are TGTGCCAGTACCCAGGGGGGAGCCTACGAGCAGTACTTC. This encodes CASTQGGAYEQYF.

The CDR3 DNA is TGCGCCAGCAGCCTCAATAGCGGGCTCGGCACAGATACGCAGTATTTT. It specifies CASSLNSGLGTDTQYF. The rearrangement joins TRBV4-3 to TRBJ2-3; 7 bases are shared with TRBD2. V gave up 4 bases and J gave up 1 base; unmatched junction bases: 8. The CDR3 runs to 16 residues. Germline V lookup: CDR1 LGHNA, CDR2 YSLEER.

CDR3 DNA: TGTGCCAGCAGCTTAAGCTTCGGGCAGCCCCAGCATTTT. This codes for CASSLSFGQPQHF. The chain joins TRBV7-3 to TRBJ1-5; D remains ambiguous. CDR1 and CDR2 from the germline V gene are SGHTA and FQGTGA. Trimming left V 1 base short and J 7 bases short, with 8 bases between. The CDR3 is 13 amino acids. Looking up the rest from reference TRBV7-3 and TRBJ1-5 gives the full variable domain: GAGVSQTPSNKVTEKGKYVELRCDPISGHTALYWYRQSLGQGPEFLIYFQGTGAADDSGLPNDRFFAVRPEGSVSTLKIQRTERGDSAVYLCASSLSFGQPQHFGDGTRLSIL.

This chain links TRBV6-6 with TRBJ2-1; 9 nucleotides agree with TRBD2. Germline V gene lookup returns CDR1 MNHNY and CDR2 SVGAGI (reference sequence). CDR3 size: 13 residues. Trimming removed 4 bases from V and 8 bases from J; junction bases left unmatched: 3. CDR3 protein: CASSLAGDDEQFF. In nucleotides, the CDR3 is TGTGCCAGCAGTTTAGCGGGAGACGATGAGCAGTTCTTC.

The rearrangement joins TRBV9 to TRBJ2-7; TRBD2 matches at 9 bases. Looked up from germline, CDR1 is SGDLS and CDR2 is YYNGEE. V lost 4 bases to trimming and J lost 2 bases; unmatched junction nucleotides: 13. CDR3 length: 17 amino acids. In DNA, the CDR3 is TGTGCCAGCAGCTCACGACCGAGCGGGAGGCTCGCCTACGAGCAGTACTTC. Its translation: CASSSRPSGRLAYEQYF.

This sequence joins TRBV15 and TRBJ2-1; 7 bases line up with TRBD2. The CDR3 runs to 14 residues. The V gene end was trimmed by 1 base and the J gene end by 9 bases; junction bases not matched to a gene: 6. The germline gives CDR1 LNHNV, CDR2 YYDKDF (reference sequence). The CDR3 region has the DNA TGTGCCACCAGCAGAGGAGATAGCGGGCTTGAGCAGTTCTTC. Its translation is CATSRGDSGLEQFF.

The gene calls are TRBV18 and TRBJ1-4, with 9 positions matching TRBD1. This CDR3 has 14 amino acids. The V gene end was trimmed by 4 bases and the J gene end by 7 bases; junction bases not matched to a gene: 4. The V gene's germline CDR1 is KGHSH and CDR2 LQKENI. DNA of the CDR3: TGTGCCAGCTCACGGACAGGGGCAGGTGAAAAACTGTTTTTT. Translated, it gives CASSRTGAGEKLFF.